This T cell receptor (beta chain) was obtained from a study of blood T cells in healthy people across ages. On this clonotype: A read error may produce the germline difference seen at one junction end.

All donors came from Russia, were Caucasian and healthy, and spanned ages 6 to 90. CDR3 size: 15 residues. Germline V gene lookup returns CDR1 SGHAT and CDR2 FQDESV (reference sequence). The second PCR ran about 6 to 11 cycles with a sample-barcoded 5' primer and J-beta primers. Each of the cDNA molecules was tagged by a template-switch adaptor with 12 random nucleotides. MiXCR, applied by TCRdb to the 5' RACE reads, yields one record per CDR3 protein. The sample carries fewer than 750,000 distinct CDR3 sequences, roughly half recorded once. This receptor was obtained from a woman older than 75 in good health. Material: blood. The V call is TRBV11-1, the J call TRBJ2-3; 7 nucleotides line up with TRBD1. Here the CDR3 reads CASSSRTGAADTQDF. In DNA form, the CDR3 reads TGTGCCAGCAGCTCAAGGACAGGCGCCGCAGATACGCAGGATTTT.